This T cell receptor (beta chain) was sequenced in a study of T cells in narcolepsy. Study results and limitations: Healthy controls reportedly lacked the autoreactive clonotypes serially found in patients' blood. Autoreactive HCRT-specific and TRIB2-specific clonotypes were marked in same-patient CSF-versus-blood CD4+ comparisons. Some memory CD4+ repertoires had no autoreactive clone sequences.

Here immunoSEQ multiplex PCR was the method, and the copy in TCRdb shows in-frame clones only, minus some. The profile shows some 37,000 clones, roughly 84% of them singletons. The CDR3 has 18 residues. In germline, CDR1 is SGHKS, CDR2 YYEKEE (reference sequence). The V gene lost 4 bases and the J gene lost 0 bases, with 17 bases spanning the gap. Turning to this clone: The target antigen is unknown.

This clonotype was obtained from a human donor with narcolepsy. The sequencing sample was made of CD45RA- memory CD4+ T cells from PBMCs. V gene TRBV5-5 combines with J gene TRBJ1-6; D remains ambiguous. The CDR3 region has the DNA TGTGCCAGCAGCCCCAGTGTGCCCTCGAGCTCCTATAATTCACCCCTCCACTTT. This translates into CASSPSVPSSSYNSPLHF.